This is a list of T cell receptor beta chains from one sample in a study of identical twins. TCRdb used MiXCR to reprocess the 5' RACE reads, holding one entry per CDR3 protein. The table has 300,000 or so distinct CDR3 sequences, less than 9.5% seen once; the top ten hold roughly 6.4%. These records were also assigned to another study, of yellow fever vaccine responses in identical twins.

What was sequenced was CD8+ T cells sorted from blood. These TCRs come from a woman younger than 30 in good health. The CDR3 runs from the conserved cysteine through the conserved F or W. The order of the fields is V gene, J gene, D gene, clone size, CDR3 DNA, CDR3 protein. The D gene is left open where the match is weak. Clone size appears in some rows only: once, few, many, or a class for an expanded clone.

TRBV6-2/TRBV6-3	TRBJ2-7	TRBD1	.	TGTGCCAGCAGTTACTCACAGGGGAGCTCCTACGAGCAGTACTTC	CASSYSQGSSYEQYF
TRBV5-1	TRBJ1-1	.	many	TGCGCCAGCAGCTGGACCGGTGGAGTCAGCGGATACGTAGACGCTTTCTTT	CASSWTGGVSGYVDAFF
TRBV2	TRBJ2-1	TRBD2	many	TGTGCCAGCAGTGAAGGACTAGCGGGAGTCTACAATGAGCAGTTCTTC	CASSEGLAGVYNEQFF
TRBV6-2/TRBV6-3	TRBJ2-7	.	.	TGTGCCAGCAGTTACGACCGGGACCGGTCCTACGAGCAGTACTTC	CASSYDRDRSYEQYF
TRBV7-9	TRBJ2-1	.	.	TGTGCCAGCAGCCCGAGCTACTTTAGAAATGAGCAGTTCTTC	CASSPSYFRNEQFF
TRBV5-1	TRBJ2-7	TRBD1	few	TGCGCCAGCAAGCCCGGGACAGCTCGGGACGAGCAGTACTTC	CASKPGTARDEQYF
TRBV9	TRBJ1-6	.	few	TGTGCCAGCAGCGACCCAGATTCACCCCTCCACTTT	CASSDPDSPLHF
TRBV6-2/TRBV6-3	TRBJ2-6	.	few	TGTGCCAGCAGTTACTTCGGGACTGGGGCCAACGTCCTGACTTTC	CASSYFGTGANVLTF
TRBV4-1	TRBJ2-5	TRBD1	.	TGCGCCAGCAGCCAAGCCATCGGGACAGGAGGGGAGACCCAGTACTTC	CASSQAIGTGGETQYF
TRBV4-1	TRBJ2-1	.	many	TGCGCCAGCAGCCAAGAAACAGAATACAATGAGCAGTTCTTC	CASSQETEYNEQFF
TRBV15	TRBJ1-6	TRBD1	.	TGTGCCACCAGCAGAGATCGCTCAGGGGGGTATAATTCACCCCTCCACTTT	CATSRDRSGGYNSPLHF
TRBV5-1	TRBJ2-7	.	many	TGCGCCAGCAGCCCCGAAGGGACCATCTCTGGCTACGAGCAGTACTTC	CASSPEGTISGYEQYF
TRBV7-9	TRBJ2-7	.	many	TGTGCCAGCAGCTTAGGTCCGGGCGAGCAGTACTTC	CASSLGPGEQYF
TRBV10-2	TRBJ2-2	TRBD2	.	TGCGCCAGCCAGACTAGCGGGACTGGCACCGGGGAGCTGTTTTTT	CASQTSGTGTGELFF
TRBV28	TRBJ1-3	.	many	TGTGCCAGCAGTTTAGTACCAGAATACTCTGGAAACACCATATATTTT	CASSLVPEYSGNTIYF
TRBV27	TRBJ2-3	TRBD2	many	TGTGCCAGCACCAGACTAGCGGGGGAATTGGCAGATACGCAGTATTTT	CASTRLAGELADTQYF
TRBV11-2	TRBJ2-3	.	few	TGTGCCAGCAGCTTAGAGTCGGCGTCAGGGTACACAGATACGCAGTATTTT	CASSLESASGYTDTQYF
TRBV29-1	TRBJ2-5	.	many	TGCAGCGCCGGGAGGGACAGGGAGGGAGAGACCCAGTACTTC	CSAGRDREGETQYF
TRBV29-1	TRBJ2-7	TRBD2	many	TGCAGCGTAAGCGGGGGGGGCTCCTACGAGCAGTACTTC	CSVSGGGSYEQYF
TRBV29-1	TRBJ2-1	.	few	TGCAGCGTAATCCAATGGGCTAGCGTATACAATGAGCAGTTCTTC	CSVIQWASVYNEQFF
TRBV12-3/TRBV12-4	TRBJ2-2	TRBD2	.	TGTGCCTGCAGTCCCCTACTAGCGGGGGGGCCAAAAACCGGGGAGCTGTTTTTT	CACSPLLAGGPKTGELFF
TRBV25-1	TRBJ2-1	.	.	TGTGCCAGCAGTGACCCAGCGGGTGGTGAGCAGTTCTTC	CASSDPAGGEQFF
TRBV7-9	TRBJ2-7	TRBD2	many	TGTGCCAGCAGCGTACTAGCGGGAGGAGGCGACGAGCAGTACTTC	CASSVLAGGGDEQYF
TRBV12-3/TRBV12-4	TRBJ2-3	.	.	TGTGCCAGCAGTTTACTAGTTCCCCCCACAGATACGCAGTATTTT	CASSLLVPPTDTQYF
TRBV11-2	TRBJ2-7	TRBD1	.	TGTGCCGTCTTAAATACCGGGACAGGGGGCTACGAGCAGTACTTC	CAVLNTGTGGYEQYF
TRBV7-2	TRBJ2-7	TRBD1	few	TGTGCCAGCAGCTTAGCCCGGACAGGGGGTTACTACGAGCAGTACTTC	CASSLARTGGYYEQYF
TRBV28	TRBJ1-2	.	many	TGTGCCAGCAGTTTTGGGGATGGCTACACCTTC	CASSFGDGYTF
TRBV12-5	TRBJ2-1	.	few	TGTGCTAGTGGGTCTTCTGCGGCCAATGAGCAGTTCTTC	CASGSSAANEQFF
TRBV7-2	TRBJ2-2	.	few	TGTGCCAGCAGCTTAGAAGCAGGGGCCGCCGGGGAGCTGTTTTTT	CASSLEAGAAGELFF
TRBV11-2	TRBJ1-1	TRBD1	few	TGTGCCAGCAGCTTAGTTGTAGGGGACAGGGGGCCGAACACTGAAGCTTTCTTT	CASSLVVGDRGPNTEAFF
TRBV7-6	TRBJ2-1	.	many	TGTGCCAGCAGCTTAGAGGCAGGGGGGGTAAATGAGCAGTTCTTC	CASSLEAGGVNEQFF
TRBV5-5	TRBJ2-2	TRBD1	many	TGTGCCAGCAGCCACGACAGGGCGGGCACCGGGGAGCTGTTTTTT	CASSHDRAGTGELFF
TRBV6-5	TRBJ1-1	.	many	TGTGCCAGCAGTTACTCGGACGGACACACTGAAGCTTTCTTT	CASSYSDGHTEAFF
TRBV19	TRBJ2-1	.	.	TGTGCCAGTAGTACCCTATTCGGAGGGTTCGACAATGAGCAGTTCTTC	CASSTLFGGFDNEQFF
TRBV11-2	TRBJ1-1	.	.	TGTGCCAGCAGCTTAGGGGGGGCCCTGGGAGCTTTCTTT	CASSLGGALGAFF
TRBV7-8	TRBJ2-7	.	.	TGTGCCAGCAGCCCCCCGACAGGGAGGACCTACGAGCAGTACTTC	CASSPPTGRTYEQYF
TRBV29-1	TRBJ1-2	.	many	TGCAGCGCCAACCTAGCGACAGGCAACTACTATGGCTACACCTTC	CSANLATGNYYGYTF
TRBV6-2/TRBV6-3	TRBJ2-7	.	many	TGTGCCAGCAGTTACCGATTTCAGGACCCGGCCTACGAGCAGTACTTC	CASSYRFQDPAYEQYF
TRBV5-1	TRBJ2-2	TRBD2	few	TGCGCCAGCAGTCTAGGACTAGCGGGAGGTTACACCGGGGAGCTGTTTTTT	CASSLGLAGGYTGELFF
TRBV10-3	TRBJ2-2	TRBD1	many	TGTGCCATCAGTGAAACTACCGGGACAGGGATTAAACCTGCGAACACCGGGGAGCTGTTTTTT	CAISETTGTGIKPANTGELFF